This TCR beta chain was identified during a study of blood T cells in healthy people across ages. Then a second PCR, running about 7 to 11 cycles, was carried out with a sample-barcoded 5' primer and a J-beta primer mix. TCRdb analysed the 5' RACE reads with MiXCR anew, one entry per CDR3 protein. The sample has some 710,000 distinct CDR3 sequences; around 50% are singletons. This CDR3 is built from 18 residues. General study findings and limits: Whereas aged donors had fewer naive CD4+ cells, long-lived donors had more of them and higher diversity.

A word on this clonotype: Its target is unknown.

The TCR originated in a man older than 75 in good health. The chain recombines TRBV21-1 with TRBJ2-1; TRBD1 is taken as the D call from the table, unchecked against the DNA. TRBV21-1 is described as a pseudogene. The sequencing sample was made of blood. The CDR3 protein is CASSKVNSMGQAYNEQFF. CDR3 sequence (DNA): TGTGCCAGCAGCAAAGTAAATTCGATGGGCCAGGCCTACAATGAGCAGTTCTTC.